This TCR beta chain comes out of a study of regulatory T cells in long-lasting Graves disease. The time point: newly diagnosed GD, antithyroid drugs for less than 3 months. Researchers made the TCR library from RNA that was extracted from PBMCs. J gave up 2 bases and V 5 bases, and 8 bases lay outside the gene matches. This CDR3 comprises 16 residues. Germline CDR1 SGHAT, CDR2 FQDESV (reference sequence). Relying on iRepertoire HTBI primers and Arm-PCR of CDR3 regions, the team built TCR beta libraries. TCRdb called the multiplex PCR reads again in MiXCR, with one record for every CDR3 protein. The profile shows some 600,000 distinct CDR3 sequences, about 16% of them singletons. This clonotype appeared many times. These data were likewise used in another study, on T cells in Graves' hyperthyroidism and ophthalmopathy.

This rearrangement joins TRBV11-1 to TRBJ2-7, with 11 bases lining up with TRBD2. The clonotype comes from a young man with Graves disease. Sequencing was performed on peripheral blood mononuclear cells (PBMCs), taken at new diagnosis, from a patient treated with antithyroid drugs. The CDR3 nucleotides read TGTGCCAGCAGCCACGGACTAGCGGGCCAACCCTACGAGCAGTACTTC. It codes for CASSHGLAGQPYEQYF.